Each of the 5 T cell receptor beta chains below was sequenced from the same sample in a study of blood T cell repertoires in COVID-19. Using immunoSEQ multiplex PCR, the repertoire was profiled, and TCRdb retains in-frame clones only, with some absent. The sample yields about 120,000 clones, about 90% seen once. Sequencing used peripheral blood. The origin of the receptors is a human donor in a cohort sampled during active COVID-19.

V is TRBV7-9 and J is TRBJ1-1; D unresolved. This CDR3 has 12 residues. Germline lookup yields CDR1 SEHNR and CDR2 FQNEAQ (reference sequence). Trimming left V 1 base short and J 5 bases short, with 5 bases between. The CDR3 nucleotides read TGTGCCAGCAGCTTAGTTAGTACTGAAGCTTTCTTT. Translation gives CASSLVSTEAFF.

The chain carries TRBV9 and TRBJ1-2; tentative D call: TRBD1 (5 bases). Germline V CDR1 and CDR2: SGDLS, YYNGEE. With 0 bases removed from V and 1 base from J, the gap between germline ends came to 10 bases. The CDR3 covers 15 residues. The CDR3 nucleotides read TGTGCCAGCAGCGTAGTCGGGGGGTATAACTATGGCTACACCTTC. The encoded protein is CASSVVGGYNYGYTF.

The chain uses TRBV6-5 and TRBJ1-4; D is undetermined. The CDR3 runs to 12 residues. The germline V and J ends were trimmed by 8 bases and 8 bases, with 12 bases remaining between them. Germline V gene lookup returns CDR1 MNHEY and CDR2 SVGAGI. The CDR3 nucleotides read TGTGCCAGCGGGGAGGATTGGGAAAAACTGTTTTTT. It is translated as CASGEDWEKLFF.

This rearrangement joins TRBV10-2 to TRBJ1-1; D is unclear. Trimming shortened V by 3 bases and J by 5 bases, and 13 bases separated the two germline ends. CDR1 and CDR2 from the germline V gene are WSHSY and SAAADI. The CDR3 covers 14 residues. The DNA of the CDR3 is TGCGCCAGCAGTGACCTGGGCCTGGCGACTGAAGCTTTCTTT. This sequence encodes CASSDLGLATEAFF.

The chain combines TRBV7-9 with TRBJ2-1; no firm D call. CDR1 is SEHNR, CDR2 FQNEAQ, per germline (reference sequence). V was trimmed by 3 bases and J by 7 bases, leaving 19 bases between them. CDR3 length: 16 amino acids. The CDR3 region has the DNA TGTGCCAGCAGCTTCCGCCTCAGCGAAACTCGGAATGAGCAGTTCTTC. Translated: CASSFRLSETRNEQFF.